These T cell receptor beta chains were read from a single sample in a study of blood T cell repertoires in COVID-19. Some clones are missing from TCRdb's copy, which holds only in-frame ones; the method was immunoSEQ multiplex PCR. The table records some 240,000 clones, 80% to 85% of them present only once. Input material: peripheral blood. The source of these receptors is a woman in her thirties or forties who had recovered from COVID-19. Each CDR3 is given with its conserved first and last residue. Fields, in order: J gene, clone size, V gene, D gene, CDR3 DNA, CDR3 protein. The D gene is left open where the match is weak. Size is stated for part of the rows, as once, few or many counts, or as a class when the clone is expanded.

TRBJ1-1,NA,TRBV11-3,NA,TGTGCCAGCAGCTTAAGCGGGCTTGAAGCTTTCTTT,CASSLSGLEAFF
TRBJ2-7,NA,TRBV14,NA,TGTGCCAGCAGCCAAGGGGGCCGTTGGGTCCACGAGCAGTACTTC,CASSQGGRWVHEQYF
TRBJ2-3,once,TRBV24-1,TRBD1,TGTGCCACCAGTGAATCCGGGACAGGGAGGGTCGGCGATACGCAGTATTTT,CATSESGTGRVGDTQYF
TRBJ2-2,NA,TRBV5-1,TRBD2,TGCGCCAGCAGCTTGGAAGGCTGGTATAACCGGGGGGGCCCGGGCACCGGGGAGCTGTTTTTT,CASSLEGWYNRGGPGTGELFF
TRBJ2-2,NA,TRBV24-1,NA,TGTGCCACCAGTGATCCCGGGAAGGAAGGGACCGGGGAGCTGTTTTTT,CATSDPGKEGTGELFF
TRBJ1-3,NA,TRBV9,NA,TGTGCCAGCAGCGTACAGGCAGGCCCGAAAGGAAACACCATATATTTT,CASSVQAGPKGNTIYF
TRBJ2-7,NA,TRBV10-3,NA,TGTGCCATGGGGCCCGGGGGAGGCCCTTACGAGCAGTACTTC,CAMGPGGGPYEQYF
TRBJ2-7,NA,TRBV5-6,TRBD1,TGTGCCAGCAGCTTGGCCGGGACAGGGTCTTACGAGCAGTACTTC,CASSLAGTGSYEQYF
TRBJ2-7,NA,TRBV5-1,NA,TGCGCCAGCAGCTTGGAGGCAGGGGAGTACTACGAGCAGTACTTC,CASSLEAGEYYEQYF
TRBJ2-7,few,TRBV2,NA,TGTGCCAGCAGTAGGGGAGACAGGTCACGTTACTTC,CASSRGDRSRYF
TRBJ1-2,NA,TRBV7-9,NA,TGTGCCAGCAGCCGGGACACCCAACTGAACTATGGCTACACCTTC,CASSRDTQLNYGYTF
TRBJ1-5,NA,TRBV2,NA,TGTGCCAGCAGTTTTCAGGGTAATAGCAATCAGCCCCAGCATTTT,CASSFQGNSNQPQHF
TRBJ2-5,few,TRBV2,NA,TGTGCCAGCAACATATCCCCAGAGACCCAGTACTTC,CASNISPETQYF
TRBJ1-2,NA,TRBV2,TRBD1,TGTGCCAGCACGGACAGGGTCCTCTATGGCTACACCTTC,CASTDRVLYGYTF
TRBJ2-2,NA,TRBV3-1/TRBV3-2,NA,TGTGCCAGCAGCCAACGACAAGACACCGGGGAGCTGTTTTTT,CASSQRQDTGELFF
TRBJ1-1,NA,TRBV28,TRBD1,TGTGCCAGCAGCTCAGGGGGCAGGCACACTGAAGCTTTCTTT,CASSSGGRHTEAFF
TRBJ1-2,NA,TRBV4-1,NA,TGCGCCAGCAGCTCCCAGACAGGAATTGTTGTTGGCTACACCTTC,CASSSQTGIVVGYTF
TRBJ1-4,NA,TRBV4-1,NA,TGCGCCAGCAGCTTTCAGGGTAATGAAAAACTGTTTTTT,CASSFQGNEKLFF
TRBJ1-2,NA,TRBV29-1,TRBD1,TGCAGCGCTGGATTACCGGGACAGTCTAAATCCGGCGGCTACACCTTC,CSAGLPGQSKSGGYTF
TRBJ2-7,few,TRBV28,NA,TGTGCCAGCAGGTTAGGGGGGAGCTCCTACGAGCAGTACTTC,CASRLGGSSYEQYF
TRBJ1-5,NA,TRBV2,TRBD1,TGTGCCAGCAGTCCGGGACAGCCATTAGGTCAGCCCCAGCATTTT,CASSPGQPLGQPQHF
TRBJ2-3,NA,TRBV7-9,TRBD2,TGTGCAGAGGTTCTAGCGGGGGCCCAGGCCTCTAGCACAGATACGCAGTATTTT,CAEVLAGAQASSTDTQYF
TRBJ2-7,NA,TRBV28,NA,TGTGCCAGCAGTTTATGGGGGCTGTACCCGGGCAACTACGAGCAGTACTTC,CASSLWGLYPGNYEQYF
TRBJ2-6,NA,TRBV11-3,NA,TGTGCCAGCAGCTTAGACGGACAGAGTCCTGGGGCCAACGTCCTGACTTTC,CASSLDGQSPGANVLTF
TRBJ2-3,NA,TRBV6-6,TRBD2,TGTGCCAGCAGGCATACTAGCGGGGGACGCACAGATACGCAGTATTTT,CASRHTSGGRTDTQYF
TRBJ1-6,NA,TRBV6-5,NA,TGTGCCAGCAGTTACTCTTCAGGGGATAATTCACCCCTCCACTTT,CASSYSSGDNSPLHF
TRBJ1-5,NA,TRBV30,NA,TGTGCCTGGAGTCTCTGGGGGACTAATAGCAATCAGCCCCAGCATTTT,CAWSLWGTNSNQPQHF
TRBJ2-2,NA,TRBV27,NA,TGTGCCAGCAGTTGGACACCCAACACCGGGGAGCTGTTTTTT,CASSWTPNTGELFF
TRBJ1-4,NA,TRBV4-2,TRBD1,TGTGCCAGCAGTAACCCCGGGACAGATGAAAAACTGTTTTTT,CASSNPGTDEKLFF
TRBJ1-5,NA,TRBV6-6,NA,TGTGCCAGCAGTTACTCGAACAGTAATCAGCCCCAGCATTTT,CASSYSNSNQPQHF
TRBJ2-2,NA,TRBV5-1,TRBD1,TGCGCCAGCACCCCTCCCGGGACAGGGGGCTCCGGGGAGCTGTTTTTT,CASTPPGTGGSGELFF
TRBJ1-1,NA,TRBV11-2,NA,TGTGCCAGCAGCCAGGGCCCTAGGGACACTGAAGCTTTCTTT,CASSQGPRDTEAFF
TRBJ1-3,NA,TRBV28,NA,TGTGCCAGCAGTTTGGGGCAGTTCTCTGGAAACACCATATATTTT,CASSLGQFSGNTIYF
TRBJ2-7,few,TRBV5-1,NA,TGCGCCAGCAGCTTGGGCGCGCAGGGCTACGAGCAGTACTTC,CASSLGAQGYEQYF
TRBJ2-1,NA,TRBV7-7,NA,TGTGCCAGCAGCGCCGGGAAGTTGTTCACACACCAACGATTTTCGGCAAACAATGAGCAGTTCTTC,CASSAGKLFTHQRFSANNEQFF
TRBJ2-1,NA,TRBV4-1,TRBD1,TGCGCCAGCAGCCCGGGGTGGCAGGGGGATGAGCAGTTCTTC,CASSPGWQGDEQFF
TRBJ2-1,NA,TRBV7-3,TRBD2,TGTGCCAGCAGCCTGGGACTAGCGGGTTCGATTGAGCAGTTCTTC,CASSLGLAGSIEQFF